The table lists the clone carrying this T cell receptor beta chain with a few counts. This entry comes from a study of patients and donors after allogeneic stem cell transplantation. V lost 2 bases, J lost 0 bases, and 5 bases lay in between. CDR3 length: 13 residues. Looked up from germline, CDR1 is MNHEY and CDR2 is SVGAGI. TCRdb itself ran the RT-PCR reads through MiXCR, one entry per CDR3 protein. The sample has about a million distinct CDR3 sequences, approximately 19% seen once. The source material was blood, either unsorted or a sorted T cell fraction (not recorded which). This chain uses TRBV6-5 with TRBJ2-7; no clear D. The sequence was collected from a human donor who was either an allogeneic HSCT recipient or a stem cell or donor lymphocyte infusion donor (not recorded which). It is not recorded whose cells these are; they may come from a transplant donor. CDR3 sequence reads: CASSYTVSYEQYF. The DNA for the CDR3 is TGTGCCAGCAGTTACACAGTCTCCTACGAGCAGTACTTC.